A single sample gave rise to the 4 T cell receptor beta chains below, sequenced in a study of blood T cell repertoires in COVID-19. The table came from immunoSEQ multiplex PCR; TCRdb's copy has only in-frame clones and leaves some out. The sample has some 670,000 clones; 70% to 90% are singletons. Input material: peripheral blood. These receptors all stem from a woman between 18 and 29 years old with acute or convalescent COVID-19.

The CDR3 bases are TGTGCCAGCAGCTTGGACGGGACAGAATTATCCCTTGGCTACACCTTC. This codes for CASSLDGTELSLGYTF. J is TRBJ1-2 and V is TRBV5-5, with 7 bases matching TRBD1. The CDR3 runs 16 residues. The germline gives CDR1 SGHKS, CDR2 YYEKEE (reference sequence). The V segment lost 0 bases and the J segment 7 bases; nucleotides outside the gene matches: 12. Supplemented by reference TRBV5-5 and TRBJ1-2, the full variable domain reads DAGVTQSPTHLIKTRGQQVTLRCSPISGHKSVSWYQQVLGQGPQFIFQYYEKEERGRGNFPDRFSARQFPNYSSELNVNALLLGDSALYLCASSLDGTELSLGYTFGSGTRLTVV.

V usage is TRBV6-2 or TRBV6-3 and J usage is TRBJ1-6, with 7 bases aligning to TRBD1. Germline trimming cut 6 bases from V and 8 bases from J; bases unmatched to any gene: 7. The CDR3 is 14 residues long. Germline values: CDR1 MNHEY, CDR2 SVGEGT. The CDR3 sequence is CASSRQGMDSPLHF. DNA of the CDR3: TGTGCCAGCAGCCGACAGGGAATGGATTCACCCCTCCACTTT.

DNA of the CDR3: TGTGCCACCAGTGATCGGGACATCGATCAGCCCCAGCATTTT. Amino acids: CATSDRDIDQPQHF. The rearrangement links TRBV24-1 to TRBJ1-5, with D maybe TRBD1 (6 bases). The germline V and J ends were trimmed by 3 bases and 5 bases, with 10 bases remaining between them. The V gene's germline CDR1 is KGHDR and CDR2 SFDVKD. This CDR3 region has 14 residues.

The chain links TRBV10-1 to TRBJ1-2; D remains unclear. CDR3 size: 12 residues. The germline V gene has CDR1 WNHNN and CDR2 SYGVQD (reference sequence). The germline V and J ends were trimmed by 7 bases and 5 bases, with 11 bases remaining between them. The CDR3 protein is CASTQFTYGYTF. CDR3 coding DNA: TGCGCCAGCACCCAATTCACATATGGCTACACCTTC.